This TCR beta chain was observed in a study of shared clonotypes between healthy human individuals. Germline CDR1 is MNHEY and CDR2 is SVGAGI. The V end was cut by 6 bases, the J end by 1 base, with 10 bases between. The CDR3 is 14 residues long. Regarding this clone: Its antigen is not identified.

The naive CD8 subset, CD45RO-negative cells positively selected for CCR7, excluded terminally differentiated effector memory CD45RA+ cells. Donors were healthy HIV-negative adults without recently reported acute infections or vaccinations. Study-wide results and limits: It was anticipated that sequencing depth would influence how many clonotypes donors shared.

Method: immunoSEQ multiplex PCR; TCRdb's copy keeps in-frame clones and lacks some. This table has around 2.1 million clones, about 93% appearing once. The V call is TRBV6-5, the J call TRBJ1-5; no clear D gene. The material sequenced was naive CD8+ T cells from PBMCs. This clonotype originated in a man aged 18-30 years in good health. Some clones in this sample may be carry-over from other donors' samples. The CDR3 sequence: CASSPRMSNQPQHF. The CDR3 coding sequence is TGTGCCAGCAGCCCCCGGATGAGCAATCAGCCCCAGCATTTT.